The rows below give T cell receptor beta chains drawn from one sample of a study of control samples from healthy donors and cancer patients. Libraries were prepared by immunoSEQ multiplex PCR; TCRdb keeps only in-frame clonotypes and omits some of them. The data contain approximately 120,000 clones, 92% of them singletons. What was sequenced was PBMCs. The receptors derive from a man aged 80 or over with head and neck cancer. Each CDR3 is given with its conserved first and last residue. A D gene is named only where the DNA matches it firmly. Rows may omit the clone size; those that give it use once, few, many or a size class.

>TRBV21-1|NA|NA|TRBJ2-5
TGTGCCAGCAGCAGAATGGGCGGGGGCCAGGTAGAGACCCAGTACTTC
CASSRMGGGQVETQYF
>TRBV5-1|TRBD1|NA|TRBJ2-5
TGCGCCAGCAGCTCCAGGGACAGGGGGCTTGAGACCCAGTACTTC
CASSSRDRGLETQYF
>TRBV12-5|TRBD1|NA|TRBJ1-2
TGTGCTAGTGGGATTGACAGGGGTGTTGATGGCTACACCTTC
CASGIDRGVDGYTF
>TRBV4-1|TRBD1|NA|TRBJ2-7
TGCGCCAGCAGCCAAGAGGAGGGACAGGGGCTGGGCGAGCAGTACTTC
CASSQEEGQGLGEQYF
>TRBV27|TRBD1|NA|TRBJ1-1
TGTGCCAGCAGCCCCCCCTTATTTACAGGGGCAACTATGAACACTGAAGCTTTCTTT
CASSPPLFTGATMNTEAFF
>TRBV5-4|TRBD2|NA|TRBJ2-2
TGTGCCAGCAGCCTAGACGGGACTAGCGGAAACACCGGGGAGCTGTTTTTT
CASSLDGTSGNTGELFF
>TRBV5-1|TRBD2|NA|TRBJ2-7
TGCGCCAGCAGCTCTGGACTAGCGGGAGCTCTCGAGCAGTACTTC
CASSSGLAGALEQYF
>TRBV6-5|NA|NA|TRBJ1-2
TGTGCCAGCAGTTACTCGGGGACGGTTTATGGCTACACCTTC
CASSYSGTVYGYTF
>TRBV10-1|NA|NA|TRBJ1-2
TGCGCCAGTTCACAGGGCCAGGGATATGGCTACACCTTC
CASSQGQGYGYTF
>TRBV5-1|NA|NA|TRBJ2-1
TGCGCCAGCAGCTTAGGGACCTACAATGGGCAGTTCTTC
CASSLGTYNGQFF
>TRBV5-6|TRBD2|NA|TRBJ2-7
TGTGCCAGCAGCGACGGGACTAACCTTGGCTCGCAGTACTTC
CASSDGTNLGSQYF
>TRBV5-1|NA|NA|TRBJ1-3
TGCGCCAGCAGCTTAGACGGAAACACCATATATTTT
CASSLDGNTIYF
>TRBV11-3|NA|once|TRBJ2-3
TGTGCCAGCAAATTAGGGGCACGCACAGATACGCAGTATTTT
CASKLGARTDTQYF
>TRBV5-1|NA|NA|TRBJ2-5
TGCGCCAGCAGCTTTCGGACCGCTTTCCAACCCTTGGTGACCCAGTACTTC
CASSFRTAFQPLVTQYF
>TRBV18|NA|NA|TRBJ1-2
TGTGCCAGCTCACTATCCCGGGACCCTTTCTATGGCTACACCTTC
CASSLSRDPFYGYTF
>TRBV30|NA|NA|TRBJ2-2
TGTGCCTGGAGTCAATCTCCCGGGGGTGGCACATCGAACACCGGGGAGCTGTTTTTT
CAWSQSPGGGTSNTGELFF
>TRBV20-1|NA|NA|TRBJ2-7
TGCAGTGCTAGTGAGAGTGTCTACGAGCAGTACTTC
CSASESVYEQYF
>TRBV19|NA|NA|TRBJ2-2
TGTGCCAGTGGGTCCGGTAACACCGGGGAGCTGTTTTTT
CASGSGNTGELFF
>TRBV5-6|NA|NA|TRBJ2-3
TGTGCCAGCAGCCAGACTGAGGCAGATACGCAGTATTTT
CASSQTEADTQYF
>TRBV6-6|TRBD1|NA|TRBJ1-2
TGTGCCAGCAGGTACAGGGGCTATGGCTACACCTTC
CASRYRGYGYTF
>TRBV9|TRBD2|NA|TRBJ2-7
TGTGCCAGCAGCACCGGGACTAGCGGGCCTATCGAGCAGTACTTC
CASSTGTSGPIEQYF
>TRBV30|NA|NA|TRBJ1-6
TGTGCCTGGAGCCGGACTAATTCACCCCTCCACTTT
CAWSRTNSPLHF
>TRBV5-3|NA|NA|TRBJ1-2
TGTGCCAGAAGCTTGGGGGGTCCAAGGACGTGGGATGAGGGCTACACCTTC
CARSLGGPRTWDEGYTF
>TRBV7-6|NA|NA|TRBJ2-1
TGTGCCAGCAGCTTGAGGGGATCGAGCTACAATGAGCAGTTCTTC
CASSLRGSSYNEQFF